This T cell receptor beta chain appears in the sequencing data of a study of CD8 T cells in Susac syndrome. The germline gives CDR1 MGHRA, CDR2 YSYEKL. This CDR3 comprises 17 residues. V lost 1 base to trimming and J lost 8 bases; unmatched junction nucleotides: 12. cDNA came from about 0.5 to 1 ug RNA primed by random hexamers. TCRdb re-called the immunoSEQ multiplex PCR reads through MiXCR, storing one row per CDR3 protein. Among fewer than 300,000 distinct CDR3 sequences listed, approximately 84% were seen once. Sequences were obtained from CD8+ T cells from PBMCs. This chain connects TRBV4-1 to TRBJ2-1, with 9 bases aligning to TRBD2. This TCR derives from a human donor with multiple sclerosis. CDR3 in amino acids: CASSQGDSGRRFDEQFF. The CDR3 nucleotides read TGCGCCAGCAGCCAAGGGGATAGCGGGAGAAGGTTCGATGAGCAGTTCTTC.